This TCR beta chain originates from a study of blood T cell repertoires in COVID-19. Study in general: Some COVID-19 samples were acute and others convalescent; all came from the United States, Italy and Spain.

This CDR3 has 14 residues. Germline lookup yields CDR1 SGHRS and CDR2 YFSETQ. With 4 bases clipped from V and 0 bases from J, the junction kept 3 bases outside the gene matches. Original processing methods: Nucleated cell number was recorded as an estimate derived from reference gene primer amplification. The table came from immunoSEQ multiplex PCR; TCRdb's copy has only in-frame clones and leaves some out. V, J and clone size reflect that table, while D and trimming were determined from the DNA. The sample has some 86,000 clones, around 93% seen once; the top ten hold around 2.3%. The specimen sequenced was peripheral blood. The V gene is TRBV5-1, the J gene TRBJ2-7; 8 bases align to TRBD1. This sequence was found in a human donor with active COVID-19. The donor label of this sample is uncertain. The CDR3 protein is CASSGDRSSYEQYF. In DNA form, the CDR3 reads TGCGCCAGCAGCGGGGACAGGAGCTCCTACGAGCAGTACTTC.